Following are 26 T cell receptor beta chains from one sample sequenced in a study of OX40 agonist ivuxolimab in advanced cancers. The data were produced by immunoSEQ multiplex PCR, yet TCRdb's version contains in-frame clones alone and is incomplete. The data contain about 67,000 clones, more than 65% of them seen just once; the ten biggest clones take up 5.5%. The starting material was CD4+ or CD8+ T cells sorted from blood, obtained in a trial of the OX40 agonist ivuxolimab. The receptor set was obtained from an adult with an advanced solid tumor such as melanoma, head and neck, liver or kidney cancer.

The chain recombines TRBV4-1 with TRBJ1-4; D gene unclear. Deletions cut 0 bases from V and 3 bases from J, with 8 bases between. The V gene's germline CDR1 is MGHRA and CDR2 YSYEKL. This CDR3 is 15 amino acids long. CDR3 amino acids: CASSQDRAANEKLFF. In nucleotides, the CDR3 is TGCGCCAGCAGCCAAGATCGGGCAGCTAATGAAAAACTGTTTTTT.

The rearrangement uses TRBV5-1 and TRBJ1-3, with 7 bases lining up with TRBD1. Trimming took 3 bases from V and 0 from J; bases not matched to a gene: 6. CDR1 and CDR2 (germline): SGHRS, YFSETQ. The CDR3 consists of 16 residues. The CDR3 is CASSSIGTVSGNTIYF. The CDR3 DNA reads TGCGCCAGCAGCTCTATCGGGACAGTCTCTGGAAACACCATATATTTT.

CDR3 protein: CASSYSARETQYF. The CDR3 DNA sequence: TGTGCCAGCAGTTATTCGGCTCGTGAGACCCAGTACTTC. The chain is built from TRBV6-5 and TRBJ2-5; the D is unclear. V lost 3 bases to trimming and J lost 5 bases, with 10 bases between them. The CDR3 loop spans 13 amino acids. In germline, CDR1 is MNHEY, CDR2 SVGAGI.

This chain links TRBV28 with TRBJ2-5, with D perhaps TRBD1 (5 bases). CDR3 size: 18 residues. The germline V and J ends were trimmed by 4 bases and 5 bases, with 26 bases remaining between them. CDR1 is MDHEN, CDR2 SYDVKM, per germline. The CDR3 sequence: CASSSTKILGANTETQYF. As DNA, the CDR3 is TGTGCCAGCAGTTCAACCAAAATTTTAGGGGCGAATACGGAGACCCAGTACTTC.

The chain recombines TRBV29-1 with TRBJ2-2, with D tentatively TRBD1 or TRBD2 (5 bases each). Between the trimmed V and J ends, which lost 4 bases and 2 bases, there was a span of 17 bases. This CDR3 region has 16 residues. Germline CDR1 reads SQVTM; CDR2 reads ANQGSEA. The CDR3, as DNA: TGCAGCGTTGCCCGGCCCGGTGGGGACAACACCGGGGAGCTGTTTTTT. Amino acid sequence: CSVARPGGDNTGELFF.

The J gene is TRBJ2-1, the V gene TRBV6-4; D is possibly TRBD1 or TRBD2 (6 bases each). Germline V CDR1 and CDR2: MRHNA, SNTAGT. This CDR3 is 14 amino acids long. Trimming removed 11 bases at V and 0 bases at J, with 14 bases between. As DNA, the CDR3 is TGTGCCGTAGGCAGGGGAGGCTCCTACAATGAGCAGTTCTTC. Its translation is CAVGRGGSYNEQFF.

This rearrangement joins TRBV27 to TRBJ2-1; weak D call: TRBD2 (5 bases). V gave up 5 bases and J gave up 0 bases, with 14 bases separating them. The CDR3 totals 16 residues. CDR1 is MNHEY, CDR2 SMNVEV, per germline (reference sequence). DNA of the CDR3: TGTGCCAGCAGTCTGCTAGCCGAAAGCTCCTACAATGAGCAGTTCTTC. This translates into CASSLLAESSYNEQFF.

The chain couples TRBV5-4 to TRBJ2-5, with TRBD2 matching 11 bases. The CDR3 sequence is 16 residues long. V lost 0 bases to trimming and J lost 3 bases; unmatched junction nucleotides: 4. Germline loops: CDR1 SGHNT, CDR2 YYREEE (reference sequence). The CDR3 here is CASSLAPSGGKETQYF. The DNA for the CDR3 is TGTGCCAGCAGCTTGGCGCCTAGCGGGGGGAAAGAGACCCAGTACTTC.

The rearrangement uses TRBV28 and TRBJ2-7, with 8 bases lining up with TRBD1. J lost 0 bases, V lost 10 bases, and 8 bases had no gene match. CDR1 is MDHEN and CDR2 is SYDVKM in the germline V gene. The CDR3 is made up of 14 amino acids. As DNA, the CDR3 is TGTGCCATCAGGGGGCCGTCGAGCTCCTACGAGCAGTACTTC. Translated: CAIRGPSSSYEQYF.

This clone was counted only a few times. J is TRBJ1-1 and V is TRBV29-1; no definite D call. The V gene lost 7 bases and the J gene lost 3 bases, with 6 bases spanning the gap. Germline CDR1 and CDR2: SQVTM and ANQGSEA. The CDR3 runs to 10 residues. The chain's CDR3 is CSGMDTEAFF. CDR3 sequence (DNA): TGCAGCGGGATGGACACTGAAGCTTTCTTT.

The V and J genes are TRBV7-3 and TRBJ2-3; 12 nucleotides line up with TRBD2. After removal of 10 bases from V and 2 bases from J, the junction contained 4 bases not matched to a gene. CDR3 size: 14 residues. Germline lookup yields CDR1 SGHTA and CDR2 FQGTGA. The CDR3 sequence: CATGLAGLTDTQYF. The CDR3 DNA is TGTGCCACCGGACTAGCGGGACTCACAGATACGCAGTATTTT.

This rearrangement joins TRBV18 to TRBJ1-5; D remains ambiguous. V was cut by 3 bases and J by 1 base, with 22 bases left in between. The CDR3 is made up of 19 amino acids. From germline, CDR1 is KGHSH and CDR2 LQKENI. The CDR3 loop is CASSPRNSRASPSNQPQHF. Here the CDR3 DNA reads TGTGCCAGCTCACCCCGGAACTCCCGAGCGTCCCCGAGCAATCAGCCCCAGCATTTT.

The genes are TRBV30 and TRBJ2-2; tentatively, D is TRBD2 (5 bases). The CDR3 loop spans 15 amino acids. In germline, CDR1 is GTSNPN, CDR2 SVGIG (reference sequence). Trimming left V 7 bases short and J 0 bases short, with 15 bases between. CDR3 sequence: CAYQSTNANTGELFF. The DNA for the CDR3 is TGTGCCTATCAATCGACTAACGCGAACACCGGGGAGCTGTTTTTT.

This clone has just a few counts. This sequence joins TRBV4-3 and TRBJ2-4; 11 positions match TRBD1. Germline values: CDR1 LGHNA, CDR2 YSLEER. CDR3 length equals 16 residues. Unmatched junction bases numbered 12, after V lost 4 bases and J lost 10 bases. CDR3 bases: TGCGCCAGCAGCCCGGACAGGGGGCGAGGGGGGGAAATTCAGTACTTC. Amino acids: CASSPDRGRGGEIQYF.

The CDR3 sequence: CASSFSGGSTDTQYF. The CDR3 DNA reads TGTGCCAGCAGCTTTAGCGGGGGAAGCACAGATACGCAGTATTTT. This chain uses TRBV9 with TRBJ2-3, with 9 bases lining up with TRBD2. Germline lookup yields CDR1 SGDLS and CDR2 YYNGEE. Trimming removed 4 bases from V and 0 bases from J; junction bases left unmatched: 3. This CDR3 has 15 amino acids.

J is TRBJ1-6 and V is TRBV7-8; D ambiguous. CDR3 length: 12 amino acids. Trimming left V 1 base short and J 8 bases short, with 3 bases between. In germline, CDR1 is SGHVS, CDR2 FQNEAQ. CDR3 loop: CASSLDHSPLHF. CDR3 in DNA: TGTGCCAGCAGCTTAGACCATTCACCCCTCCACTTT.

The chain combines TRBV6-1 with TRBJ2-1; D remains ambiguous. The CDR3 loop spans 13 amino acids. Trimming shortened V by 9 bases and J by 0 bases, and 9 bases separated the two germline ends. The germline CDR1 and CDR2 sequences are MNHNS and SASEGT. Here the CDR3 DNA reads TGTGCCAGTAGGGTTAGCTCCTACAATGAGCAGTTCTTC. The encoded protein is CASRVSSYNEQFF.

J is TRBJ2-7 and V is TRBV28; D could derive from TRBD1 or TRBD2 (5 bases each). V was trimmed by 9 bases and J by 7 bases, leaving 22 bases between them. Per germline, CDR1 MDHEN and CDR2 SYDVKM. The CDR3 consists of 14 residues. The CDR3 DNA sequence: TGTGCCAGTACAGAGCAGGGAGTGGTGCGTGAGCAGTACTTC. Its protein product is CASTEQGVVREQYF.

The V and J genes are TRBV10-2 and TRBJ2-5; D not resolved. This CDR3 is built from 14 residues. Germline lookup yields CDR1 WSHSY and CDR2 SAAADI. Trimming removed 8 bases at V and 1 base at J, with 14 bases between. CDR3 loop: CASGGASLQETQYF. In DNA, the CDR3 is TGCGCCAGCGGTGGAGCCAGCCTCCAAGAGACCCAGTACTTC.

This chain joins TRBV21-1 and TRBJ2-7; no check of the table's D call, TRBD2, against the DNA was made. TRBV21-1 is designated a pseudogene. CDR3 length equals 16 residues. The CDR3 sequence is CASSKSRLASSYEQYV. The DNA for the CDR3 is TGTGCCAGCAGCAAATCACGACTAGCGAGCTCCTACGAGCAGTACGTC.

The CDR3 here is CASSQVTGFPHEQYF. The CDR3, as DNA: TGTGCCAGCAGCCAAGTTACAGGGTTTCCTCACGAGCAGTACTTC. This sequence joins TRBV7-2 and TRBJ2-7, with D maybe TRBD1 (6 bases). The CDR3 loop spans 15 amino acids. The germline gives CDR1 SGHTA, CDR2 FQGNSA. V gave up 5 bases and J gave up 5 bases, with 19 bases separating them.

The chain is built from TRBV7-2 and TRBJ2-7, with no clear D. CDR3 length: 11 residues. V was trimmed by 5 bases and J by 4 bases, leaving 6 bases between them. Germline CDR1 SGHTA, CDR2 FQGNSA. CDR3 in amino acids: CASSPKYEQYF. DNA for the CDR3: TGTGCCAGCAGCCCGAAGTACGAGCAGTACTTC.

The CDR3 bases are TGTGCCAGCAGTGAGGACACGGGGCCCCAGCATTTT. This gives the protein CASSEDTGPQHF. This chain joins TRBV2 and TRBJ1-5; tentative D call: TRBD1 (5 bases). The V end was cut by 3 bases, the J end by 9 bases, with 9 bases between. CDR1 and CDR2 (germline): SNHLY, FYNNEI. This CDR3 is built from 12 residues. Full variable domain (rest looked up from reference TRBV2 and TRBJ1-5): EPEVTQTPSHQVTQMGQEVILRCVPISNHLYFYWYRQILGQKVEFLVSFYNNEISEKSEIFDDQFSVERPDGSNFTLKIRSTKLEDSAMYFCASSEDTGPQHFGDGTRLSIL.

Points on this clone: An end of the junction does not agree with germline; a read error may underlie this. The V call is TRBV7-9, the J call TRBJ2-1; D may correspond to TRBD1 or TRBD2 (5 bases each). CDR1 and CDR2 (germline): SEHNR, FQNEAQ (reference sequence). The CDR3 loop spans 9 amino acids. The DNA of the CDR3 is TGTGCCAGCAGTCGGGACCGTCTCTTC. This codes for CASSRDRLF.

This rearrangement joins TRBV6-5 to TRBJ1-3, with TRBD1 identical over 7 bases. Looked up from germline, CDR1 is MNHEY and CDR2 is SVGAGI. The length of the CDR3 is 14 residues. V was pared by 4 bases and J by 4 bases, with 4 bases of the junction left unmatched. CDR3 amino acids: CASSFRQGGNTIYF. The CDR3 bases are TGTGCCAGCAGTTTCCGACAGGGCGGAAACACCATATATTTT.

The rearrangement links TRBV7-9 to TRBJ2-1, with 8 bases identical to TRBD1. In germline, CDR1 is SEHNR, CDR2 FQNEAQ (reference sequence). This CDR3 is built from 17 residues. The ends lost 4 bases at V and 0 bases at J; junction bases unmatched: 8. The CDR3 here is CASSSTTGTGSYNEQFF. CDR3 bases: TGTGCCAGCAGCTCAACAACCGGGACAGGCTCCTACAATGAGCAGTTCTTC.